The 5 T cell receptor beta chains below all came from one sample that was sequenced in a study of response to subunit inactivated influenza vaccine. A single record per CDR3 protein comes from TCRdb applying MiXCR to the RT-PCR reads. The table lists 800,000 or so distinct CDR3 sequences, 21% of them singletons. The sequencing used PBMCs from blood, collected less than 6 days after vaccination. The receptors originated from a man in his fifties who received an inactivated influenza vaccine.

This clonotype occurred a few times. The chain couples TRBV11-2 to TRBJ2-3; 8 bases map to TRBD2. V was pared by 4 bases and J by 2 bases, with 14 bases of the junction left unmatched. This CDR3 is 18 amino acids long. Germline CDR1 is SGHAT and CDR2 is FQNNGV. The CDR3 sequence: CASSSRLIRGLDTDTQYF. The CDR3 bases are TGTGCCAGCAGCTCAAGACTAATTCGGGGACTAGACACAGATACGCAGTATTTT.

The rearrangement links TRBV20-1 to TRBJ2-1; 10 nucleotides agree with TRBD2. The CDR3 contains 13 residues. Germline CDR1 is DFQATT and CDR2 is SNEGSKA (reference sequence). Losses at the gene ends were 5 bases for V and 9 bases for J; bases not matched to a gene: 7. CDR3 protein: CSAGASGSIEQFF. The CDR3 bases are TGCAGTGCTGGGGCTAGCGGGAGCATTGAGCAGTTCTTC.

This clonotype was seen a handful of times. This chain connects TRBV29-1 to TRBJ2-2; 8 bases match TRBD1. Losses at the gene ends were 3 bases for V and 4 bases for J; bases not matched to a gene: 1. Looked up from germline, CDR1 is SQVTM and CDR2 is ANQGSEA. This CDR3 region has 13 residues. This CDR3 reads CSVDRGRTGELFF. CDR3 nucleotide sequence: TGCAGCGTTGACAGGGGGCGCACCGGGGAGCTGTTTTTT.

The CDR3 DNA reads TGCAGCGTTCGGCAGGGAGGGGCAGGGGAGACCCAGTACTTC. The encoded protein is CSVRQGGAGETQYF. The V gene is TRBV29-1, the J gene TRBJ2-5, with TRBD2 matching over 7 bases. Germline V CDR1 and CDR2: SQVTM, ANQGSEA. The CDR3 loop spans 14 amino acids. With 5 bases clipped from V and 5 bases from J, the junction kept 11 bases outside the gene matches.

This chain links TRBV10-3 with TRBJ2-6; D may match TRBD1 or TRBD2 (5 bases each). Germline V gene data show CDR1 as ENHRY and CDR2 as SYGVKD. Trimming removed 11 bases from V and 0 bases from J, with 17 bases in between. This CDR3 is 16 amino acids long. The CDR3, as DNA: TGTGCCTCCAGAGGGGATTTAGACTCTGGGGCCAACGTCCTGACTTTC. The encoded protein is CASRGDLDSGANVLTF.